At least ten counts were recorded for the clone carrying this T cell receptor (beta chain). The antigen is undetermined. The yield of each sequencing run was over 170 million TCR-beta sequences from 15-18 subjects. TCRdb re-called the 5' RACE reads with MiXCR, one entry per CDR3 protein. The sample holds 50,000 or so distinct CDR3 sequences, about 25% seen once. The data originate from a study of neurological immune-mediated disorders. General study findings and limits: In HTLV-1-associated myelopathy, TCR clonal expansion was greatest, and in multiple sclerosis it was least, below healthy controls.

The CDR3 is 16 amino acids. V lost 0 bases, J lost 1 base, and 4 bases stayed unmatched. Germline loops: CDR1 SGHRS, CDR2 YFSETQ. This rearrangement joins TRBV5-1 to TRBJ2-3; 8 bases are shared with TRBD1. This TCR came from a woman between 65 and 79 years old in good health. The sequencing input was PBMCs. The CDR3 protein is CASSLGTTGGTDTQYF. CDR3 in DNA: TGCGCCAGCAGCTTGGGGACGACAGGGGGCACAGATACGCAGTATTTT.